The T cell receptor (beta chain) described here comes from a study of T-cell reconstitution after alpha-beta-depleted transplantation in children (dated by TCRdb to between 2015 and 2016). Notes on the research overall: Using TCR repertoire profiling, the study followed T-cell immune reconstitution in a quantitative way in children after TCRalphabeta/CD19-depleted allogeneic hematopoietic cell transplantation.

In the germline V gene, CDR1 corresponds to KGHDR and CDR2 to SFDVKD. The trim is 9 bases for V and 0 bases for J, with a gap of 20 bases between the germline ends. From cysteine to phenylalanine, the CDR3 is 17 amino acids long. Of all the DNA, just the CDR3 is kept, 51 bases in frame from base 1. Overall results and qualifications from the work: Apparently early alphabetaT-cell count recovery about two months after transplant reportedly relied on only several hundred rapidly expanded clones derived from non-depleted graft cells. The high TCRbeta diversity at day 60 in some patients was ascribed to recipient T cells and intrathymic progenitors that had survived conditioning. The frequencies of hyperexpanded clones fell over the following months, and after one year, T-cell counts and TCRbeta diversity were mostly attributed to newly produced T cells.

Receptor libraries were prepared by PCR. The instrument given in TCRdb is Illumina HiSeq 2500. To normalize quantification of the TCRbeta repertoire, the TCR libraries were built with molecular barcoding that relied on unique molecular identifiers. The public reads were reanalyzed by TCRdb: fastp trimming at Q25, MiXCR alignment, in-frame beta chains only. Rows are combined by CDR3 protein, so each entry shows the most common genes and DNA. A total of some 110,000 distinct CDR3 sequences appear in this sample, 9% to 12% of them only once. The ten largest clonotypes hold less than 35% of the sample. This specimen's treatment or condition label, interpreted: allogeneic hematopoietic cell transplantation with graft depleted of TCRalphabeta T cells and CD19 B cells. TCRalphabeta/CD19-depleted allogeneic hematopoietic cell grafts were given to the transplant recipients, all of whom were children. Notes on this clonotype: Its recognized antigen is unknown. The record has no base qualities; no much larger clone is one base away.

Sequenced here: PBMCs, sampled before TCRalphabeta/CD19-depleted stem cell transplant. The TCR originated in a boy between 2 and 10 years old with acute lymphoblastic leukemia, due to receive a stem cell transplant. The V and J segments used are TRBV24-1 and TRBJ1-5, with the identity of the D gene unclear. The CDR3 loop reads CATAYSPSGSSNQPQHF. The DNA sequence is as follows: TGTGCCACCGCTTATAGCCCGTCTGGGAGTAGCAATCAGCCCCAGCATTTT.